Shown below are 4 T cell receptor beta chains from a single sample sequenced in a study of tumor-infiltrating lymphocytes in primary liver carcinoma (dated by TCRdb to about 2017). Total RNA and DNA were co-extracted without cell sorting from 20-30 mg of bulk tissue using the AllPrep DNA/RNA mini kit. Sequencing used an Illumina HiSeq 2500. A constant-region primer and ProtoScript II reverse transcriptase were used to reverse-transcribe TCRbeta-specific cDNA from roughly 480 ng total RNA. Construction of the TCRbeta libraries relied on three nested rounds of multiplex PCR, following a slightly modified ARM-PCR procedure. Each of the first two PCR rounds ran for approximately 11 cycles using multiplex TRBV1-TRBV30 forward primers together with a Cbeta reverse primer. TCRdb took the public reads, trimmed them with fastp at Q25, ran MiXCR for clone calling and kept in-frame beta chains. Identical CDR3 proteins give one entry, which carries the most common genes and DNA. Here the sample has 55,000 or so distinct CDR3 sequences; about three quarters occur a single time. The biggest ten clones account for just over 55% of the sample.

Sequenced material: liver tumor tissue from sampling region 2. What the cell subset or site label conveys for this sample: tumor region T2, inferior pole. All receptors come from a middle-aged man with primary liver carcinoma and hepatitis B virus infection.

Worth noting for this clonotype: It is likely a read error, because the conserved phenylalanine at the end of the CDR3 is missing. The chain combines TRBV11-2 with TRBJ2-1, with a weak D call TRBD2 (6 bases). This CDR3 contains 16 residues. CDR1 and CDR2 (germline): SGHAT, FQNNGV. This chain's CDR3 is CASNLELLARMNEQFL. The CDR3 bases are TGTGCCAGCAACTTAGAGCTCCTAGCGCGAATGAATGAGCAGTTCCTC.

Comments on this clonotype: The junction differs from germline at one of its ends, possibly a read error. This sequence joins TRBV6-2 or TRBV6-3 and TRBJ1-2; D might be TRBD1 (5 bases). The CDR3 has 12 residues. The germline gives CDR1 MNHEY, CDR2 SVGEGT. The CDR3 DNA is TGTGCCAGTAGGGGAGACGGCTATGGCTACGCCTTC. Translated: CASRGDGYGYAF.

Points on this clonotype: One base away lies a much larger clone, so this may be a sequencing read error. V gene TRBV4-3 combines with J gene TRBJ2-7; no firm D call. Per the germline V gene, CDR1 is LGHNA and CDR2 is YSLEER. Trimming took 3 bases from V and 1 from J, leaving 7 bases between them. The CDR3 is 13 amino acids. The CDR3 loop is CASSHAVSYEQYF. Written as DNA, the CDR3 is TGCGCCAGCAGCCATGCAGTTTCCTACGAGCAGTACTTC.

Remarks on this clonotype: It is likely a read error, because the conserved phenylalanine at the end of the CDR3 is missing. This chain uses TRBV29-1 with TRBJ2-3; D possibly corresponds to TRBD1 (6 bases). Germline lookup yields CDR1 SQVTM and CDR2 ANQGSEA. V was clipped by 2 bases and J by 6 bases, with 18 bases between them. The CDR3 totals 15 residues. In DNA form, the CDR3 reads TGCAGCGTTGAATTTGTGACAGGACTTATGGATACGCAGTATTAT. Translating gives CSVEFVTGLMDTQYY.